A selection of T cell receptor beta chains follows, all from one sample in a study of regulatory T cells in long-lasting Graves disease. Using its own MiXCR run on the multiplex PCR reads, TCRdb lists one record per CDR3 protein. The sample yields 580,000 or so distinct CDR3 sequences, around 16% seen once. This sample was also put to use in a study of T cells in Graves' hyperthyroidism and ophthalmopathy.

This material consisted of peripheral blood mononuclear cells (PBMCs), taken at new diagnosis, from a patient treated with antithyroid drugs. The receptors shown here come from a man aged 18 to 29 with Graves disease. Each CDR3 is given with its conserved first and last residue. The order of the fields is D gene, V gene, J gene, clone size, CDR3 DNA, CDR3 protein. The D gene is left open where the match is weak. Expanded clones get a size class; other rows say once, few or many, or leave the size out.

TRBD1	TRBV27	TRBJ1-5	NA	TGTGCCAGCAGTCCCCCCCCAGGGGGCGATCAGCCCCAGCATTTT	CASSPPPGGDQPQHF
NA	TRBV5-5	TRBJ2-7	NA	TGTGCCAGCAGCTTAGAAACTTCGACAGCCTACGAGCAGTACTTC	CASSLETSTAYEQYF
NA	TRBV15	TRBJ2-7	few	TGTGCCACCAGCAGAGTCCGACCCGGCGAGCAGTACTTC	CATSRVRPGEQYF
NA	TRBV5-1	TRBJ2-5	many	TGCGCCAGCAGAAGGCGGCAAGAGACCCAGTACTTC	CASRRRQETQYF
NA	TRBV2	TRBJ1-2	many	TGTGCCAGCAGTGAAATAGGTCCATATGGCTACACCTTC	CASSEIGPYGYTF
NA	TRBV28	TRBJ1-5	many	TGTGCCAGCAGGGGGGATCAGCCCCAGCATTTT	CASRGDQPQHF
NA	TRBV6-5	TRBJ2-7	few	TGTGCCAGCAGTTACGAGGGAGCGGGACAATCCGACGAGCAGTACTTC	CASSYEGAGQSDEQYF
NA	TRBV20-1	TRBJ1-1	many	TGCAGTGCCCTACCAGTGGCCGGGAACACTGAAGCTTTCTTT	CSALPVAGNTEAFF
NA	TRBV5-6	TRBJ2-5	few	TGTGCCAGCAGCTCCGATAGCGGATGGGCCCAGTACTTC	CASSSDSGWAQYF
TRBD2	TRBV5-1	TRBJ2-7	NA	TGCGCCAGCAGCTTGGGGACTAGCAGGGGAAGCTACGAGCAGTACTTC	CASSLGTSRGSYEQYF
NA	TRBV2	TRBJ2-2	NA	TGTGCCAGCCTCGGGACCCACGGGACCGGGGGGCTGTTTTTT	CASLGTHGTGGLFF
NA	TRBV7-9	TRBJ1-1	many	TGTGCCAGCAGCTTAGCGTCTGGGATCTCCACTGAAGCTTTCTTT	CASSLASGISTEAFF
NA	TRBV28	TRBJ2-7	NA	TGTGCCAGCACGGAGAGACAATACTACGAGCAGTACTTC	CASTERQYYEQYF
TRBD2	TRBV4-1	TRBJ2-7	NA	TGCGCCAGCAGCCTCGACCTAGCGGGAGGGTTAGAAAACCACTACGAGCAGTACTTC	CASSLDLAGGLENHYEQYF
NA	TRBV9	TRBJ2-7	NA	TGTGCCAGCAGCGTAGCTAGTACGGTTACGGAGCAGTACTTC	CASSVASTVTEQYF
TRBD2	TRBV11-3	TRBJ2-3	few	TGTGCCAGCAGCTTTATGGCTAGCGGAGATACGCAGTATTTT	CASSFMASGDTQYF
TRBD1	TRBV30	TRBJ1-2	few	TGTGCCTGGAGTGTAATCGGGACAGGGGAATGGTATGGCTACACCTTC	CAWSVIGTGEWYGYTF
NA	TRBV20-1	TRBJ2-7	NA	TGCAGTGCTAGAGTCCTCTCCTCCTACGAGCAGTACTTC	CSARVLSSYEQYF
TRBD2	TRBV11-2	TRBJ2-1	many	TGTGCCAGCAGCTCGCTAGCGGGATTTGAGGAGGGGCAGTTCTTC	CASSSLAGFEEGQFF
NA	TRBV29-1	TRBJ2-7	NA	TGCAGCGCTGTACTCGGGATCGGCTCCTACGAGCAGTACTTC	CSAVLGIGSYEQYF
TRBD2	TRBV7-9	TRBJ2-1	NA	TGTGCCAGCAGCTCCATGGGACTAGCGGGAGAAACCTACAATGAGCAGTTCTTC	CASSSMGLAGETYNEQFF
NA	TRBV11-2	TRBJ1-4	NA	TGTGCCAGCAGCTTAGATCGGGTCCCGTCTGCAACTAATGAAAAACTGTTTTTT	CASSLDRVPSATNEKLFF
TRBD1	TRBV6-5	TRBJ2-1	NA	TGTGCCAGCAGTTACACCGCAGGGGGTGAGCAGTTCTTC	CASSYTAGGEQFF
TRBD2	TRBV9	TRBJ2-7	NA	TGTGCCAGCAGCGTAGAGGGGACTAGCGGGGTCGAGCAGTACTTC	CASSVEGTSGVEQYF
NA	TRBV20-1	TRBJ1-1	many	TGCAGTGCTATTCAGGGAACGGCGAACACTGAAGCTTTCTTT	CSAIQGTANTEAFF
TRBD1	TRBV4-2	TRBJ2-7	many	TGTGCCAGCTCACAAGGACAGGGGAGCTACGAGCAGTACTTC	CASSQGQGSYEQYF
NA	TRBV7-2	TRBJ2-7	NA	TGTGCCAGCAGCTTAGGGAAGGGGCTTCAGAGCTCCTACGAGCAGTACTTC	CASSLGKGLQSSYEQYF
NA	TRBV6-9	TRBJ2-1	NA	TGTGCCAGCAGTTACGGCGGTTCCAATGAGCAGTTCTTC	CASSYGGSNEQFF
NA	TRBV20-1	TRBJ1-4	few	TGCAGTGCTAGAGTAAGGGGCGTGGGTGAAAAACTGTTTTTT	CSARVRGVGEKLFF
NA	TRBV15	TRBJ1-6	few	TGTGCCACCAGCAGACCGCTGACAGTTAGCTCCTATAATTCACCCCTCCACTTT	CATSRPLTVSSYNSPLHF
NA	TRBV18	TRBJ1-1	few	TGTGCCAGCTCACCACCCTCAGGGGTGAAGAACACTGAAGCTTTCTTT	CASSPPSGVKNTEAFF
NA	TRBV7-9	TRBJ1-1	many	TGTGCCAGCAGCTTACAGCAGGGAGCGAACACTGAAGCTTTCTTT	CASSLQQGANTEAFF
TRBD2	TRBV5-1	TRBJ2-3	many	TGCGCCAGCAGCTATTGGGACTACAGCACAGATACGCAGTATTTT	CASSYWDYSTDTQYF
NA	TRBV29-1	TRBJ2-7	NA	TGCAGCGTTGAAGTGAACAAGGGGAACGAGCAGTACTTC	CSVEVNKGNEQYF
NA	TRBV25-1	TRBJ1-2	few	TGTGCCAGCAGTGAAAGCGAGAGGGCGGCCTATGGCTACACCTTC	CASSESERAAYGYTF
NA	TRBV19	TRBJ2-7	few	TGTGCCAGTAGTATGTTCGCTAGCGCCGCCTACGAGCAGTACTTC	CASSMFASAAYEQYF
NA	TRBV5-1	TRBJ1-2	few	TGCGCCAGCAGCCTAGACAATAACTATGGCTACACCTTC	CASSLDNNYGYTF
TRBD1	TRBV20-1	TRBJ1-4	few	TGCAGTGCCCCCAGACAGGGGGCTAGGTATGAAAAACTGTTTTTT	CSAPRQGARYEKLFF
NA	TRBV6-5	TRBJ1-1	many	TGTGCCAGCAGTTACAAGGTCTCATCTGTAGCTGAAGCTTTCTTT	CASSYKVSSVAEAFF
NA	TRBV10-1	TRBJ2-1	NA	TGCGCCAGCAGTGAGGGGCCAGGGTGGGACAATGAGCAGTTCTTC	CASSEGPGWDNEQFF
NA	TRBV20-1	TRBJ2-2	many	TGCAGTGCTAGGAAGGGGGTTCCCGGGGAGCTGTTTTTT	CSARKGVPGELFF
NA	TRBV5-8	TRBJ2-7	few	TGTGCCAGCAGCTTGGCGTTGGGCACTACCTACGAGCAGTACTTC	CASSLALGTTYEQYF
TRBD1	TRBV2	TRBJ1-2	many	TGTGCCAGTAATGATGGGATCGGACAGGGGGCCAACTATGGCTACACCTTC	CASNDGIGQGANYGYTF
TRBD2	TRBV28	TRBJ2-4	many	TGTGCCAGCAGTTTTTTATTTAGCGGGATAAATCTAGCCAAAAACATTCAGTACTTC	CASSFLFSGINLAKNIQYF
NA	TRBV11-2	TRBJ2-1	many	TGTGCCAGCAGCCCCTCTTTCGTGCGGTTCTTC	CASSPSFVRFF